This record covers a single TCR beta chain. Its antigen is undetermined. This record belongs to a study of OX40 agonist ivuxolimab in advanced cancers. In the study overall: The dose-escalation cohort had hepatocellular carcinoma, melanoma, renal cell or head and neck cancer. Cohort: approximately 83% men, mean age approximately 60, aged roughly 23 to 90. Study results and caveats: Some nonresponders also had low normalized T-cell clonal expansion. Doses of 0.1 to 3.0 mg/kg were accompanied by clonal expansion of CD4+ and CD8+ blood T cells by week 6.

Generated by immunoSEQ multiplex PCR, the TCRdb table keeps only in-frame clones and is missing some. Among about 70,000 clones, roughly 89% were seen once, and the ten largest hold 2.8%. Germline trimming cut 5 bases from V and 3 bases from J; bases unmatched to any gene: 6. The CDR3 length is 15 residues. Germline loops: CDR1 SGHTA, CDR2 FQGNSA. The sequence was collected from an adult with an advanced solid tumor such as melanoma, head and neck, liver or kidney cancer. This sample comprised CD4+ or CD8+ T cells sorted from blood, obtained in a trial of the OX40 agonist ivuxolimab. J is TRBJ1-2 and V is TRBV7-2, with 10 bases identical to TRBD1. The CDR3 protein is CASSPRTGGYYGYTF. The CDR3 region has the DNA TGTGCCAGCAGCCCCCGGACAGGGGGATACTATGGCTACACCTTC.